One and the same sample provided the 3 T cell receptor beta chains below, sequenced in a study of glioma-infiltrating T cells after dendritic cell vaccination. Profiling relied on immunoSEQ multiplex PCR, and the TCRdb table lists in-frame clones only, not all of them. Counted here are tens of thousands of clones, around 86% occurring once; the ten biggest clones make up approximately 2.4%. Time point of the sample: after dendritic cell vaccination, including at tumor progression/relapse. Sequenced material: blood, taken after dendritic cell vaccination. These receptors were obtained from a human donor with glioblastoma.

V gene TRBV5-8 combines with J gene TRBJ1-1; tentatively, D is TRBD1 (5 bases). There are 10 residues in the CDR3. Germline CDR1 SGHTS, CDR2 YDEGEE. The V end was cut by 9 bases, the J end by 13 bases, with 16 bases between. CDR3 in amino acids: CANTNWGDFF. CDR3 nucleotides: TGTGCCAACACGAACTGGGGGGATTTCTTT.

V gene TRBV27 combines with J gene TRBJ1-2, with 8 bases fitting TRBD1. J gave up 5 bases and V 4 bases, and 15 bases lay outside the gene matches. From germline, CDR1 is MNHEY and CDR2 SMNVEV (reference sequence). The CDR3 is 17 residues long. For the CDR3, the DNA is TGTGCCAGCAGTTCGACCCTCACAGGGGGAGACTTTTATGGCTACACCTTC. This sequence encodes CASSSTLTGGDFYGYTF.

The sample holds one count of this clone. The CDR3 sequence is CATRAGQGRGTEAFF. The CDR3 coding sequence is TGTGCCACCAGGGCGGGACAGGGGAGGGGAACTGAAGCTTTCTTT. This rearrangement joins TRBV10-3 to TRBJ1-1; TRBD1 agrees at 10 bases. The CDR3 consists of 15 residues. Germline values: CDR1 ENHRY, CDR2 SYGVKD. V was clipped by 10 bases and J by 5 bases; unmatched bases: 13.